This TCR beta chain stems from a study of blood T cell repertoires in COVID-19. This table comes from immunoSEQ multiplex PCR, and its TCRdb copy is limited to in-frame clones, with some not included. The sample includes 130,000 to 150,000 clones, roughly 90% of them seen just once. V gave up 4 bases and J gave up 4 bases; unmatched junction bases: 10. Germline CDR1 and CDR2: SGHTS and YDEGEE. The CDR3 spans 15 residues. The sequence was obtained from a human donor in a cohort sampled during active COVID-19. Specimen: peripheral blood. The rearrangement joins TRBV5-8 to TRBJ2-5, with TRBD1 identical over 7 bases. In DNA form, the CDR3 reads TGTGCCAGCAGCCTCCTTCTCGACAGGGTAGAGACCCAGTACTTC. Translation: CASSLLLDRVETQYF.